A single sample is the source of the 11 T cell receptor beta chains below, sequenced in a study of Graves' ophthalmopathy and Graves' hyperthyroidism. Scientists amplified the TCR beta CDR3 regions from RNA transcripts. Amplification began with first-round RT-PCR using HTBI primers, then second-round multiplex PCR was performed. TCRdb re-derived calls from the multiplex PCR reads in MiXCR, one entry per CDR3 protein. The profile shows about 480,000 distinct CDR3 sequences, approximately 15% of them singletons. The sequencing input was blood. Every receptor here comes from a woman in her thirties with Graves' ophthalmopathy.

This clonotype was seen ten or more times. The chain couples TRBV20-1 to TRBJ2-2, with 11 nucleotides matching TRBD2. This CDR3 has 17 amino acids. Trimming removed 0 bases from V and 7 bases from J; junction bases left unmatched: 10. Germline CDR1 and CDR2: DFQATT and SNEGSKA (reference sequence). The CDR3: CSAREGVAGGPGGELFF. CDR3 DNA: TGCAGTGCTAGAGAGGGCGTAGCGGGAGGGCCAGGCGGGGAGCTGTTTTTT.

This clonotype was detected many times. This rearrangement joins TRBV20-1 to TRBJ2-7; 13 positions match TRBD2. Germline values: CDR1 DFQATT, CDR2 SNEGSKA (reference sequence). With V trimmed by 6 bases and J by 9 bases, 11 bases remained unmatched. This CDR3 is built from 14 residues. The CDR3 loop reads CSARGGTSGNGQYF. The DNA of the CDR3 is TGCAGTGCAAGGGGGGGGACTAGCGGGAATGGGCAGTACTTC.

This clonotype has at least ten counts. This chain connects TRBV11-3 to TRBJ2-7, with D unresolved. This CDR3 is built from 16 residues. V lost 4 bases and J lost 3, with 19 bases in between. Germline V gives CDR1 SGHNT, CDR2 YENEEA. CDR3 protein: CASSSNSRTRNYEQYF. CDR3 DNA sequence: TGTGCCAGCAGCTCAAACAGTCGAACGCGGAACTACGAGCAGTACTTC.

The genes are TRBV27 and TRBJ2-5, with D perhaps being TRBD1 or TRBD2 (7 bases each). Trimming took off 6 bases at V and 5 bases at J, with 22 bases between the two ends. Germline V gives CDR1 MNHEY, CDR2 SMNVEV (reference sequence). CDR3 length: 16 residues. CDR3 in DNA: TGTGCCAGCAGAACCACGGACAGGATGGGGGGGGAGACCCAGTACTTC. The encoded protein is CASRTTDRMGGETQYF.

This clonotype was picked up many times. V and J are TRBV6-1 and TRBJ2-7; 12 nucleotides agree with TRBD2. The CDR3 spans 14 residues. Germline V gene data show CDR1 as MNHNS and CDR2 as SASEGT. After removal of 4 bases from V and 2 bases from J, the junction contained 0 bases not matched to a gene. Here the CDR3 reads CASSGLAGAYEQYF. The CDR3 DNA is TGTGCCAGCAGTGGACTAGCGGGGGCCTACGAGCAGTACTTC.

The table lists this clonotype with many counts. J is TRBJ2-7 and V is TRBV29-1; TRBD1 might be the D (6 bases). Germline CDR1 reads SQVTM; CDR2 reads ANQGSEA. CDR3 length equals 13 residues. Trimming shortened V by 2 bases and J by 1 base, and 9 bases separated the two germline ends. The DNA for the CDR3 is TGCAGCGTTGAATCAACAGGGTCCTACGAGCAGTACTTC. Translation gives CSVESTGSYEQYF.

This clonotype showed up just a few times. The J gene is TRBJ2-7, the V gene TRBV28; either TRBD1 or TRBD2 may supply D (5 bases each). The CDR3 covers 14 residues. The germline V and J ends were trimmed by 0 bases and 6 bases, with 12 bases remaining between them. Germline V gives CDR1 MDHEN, CDR2 SYDVKM. DNA for the CDR3: TGTGCCAGCAGTTTATGGAGGGTTAGGGGCGAGCAGTACTTC. Translating it yields CASSLWRVRGEQYF.

This clonotype was found many times. An end of the junction does not agree with germline; a read error may underlie this. This chain connects TRBV6-1 to TRBJ1-1; TRBD1 matches 9 bases. This CDR3 is built from 15 residues. The germline V gene encodes CDR1 MNHNS and CDR2 SASEGT. The CDR3 here is CASSDPWTGVSNTLF. The CDR3 nucleotides are TGTGCCAGCAGCGACCCCTGGACAGGGGTGAGTAATACGCTCTTT.

This chain joins TRBV19 and TRBJ1-5; D remains ambiguous. Per the germline V gene, CDR1 is LNHDA and CDR2 is SQIVND (reference sequence). The CDR3 contains 15 residues. The V end lost 4 bases, the J end lost 1 base, and 11 bases lay between the germline ends. CDR3 sequence reads: CASSKKGLSNQPQHF. The DNA for the CDR3 is TGTGCCAGTAGTAAGAAGGGTCTAAGCAATCAGCCCCAGCATTTT.

This chain links TRBV5-1 with TRBJ2-2; D is undetermined. The V and J ends lost 6 bases and 0 bases respectively, with 9 bases between them. The CDR3 totals 14 residues. Germline values: CDR1 SGHRS, CDR2 YFSETQ. The CDR3 nucleotides are TGCGCCAGCACCAAGAGTACGAACACCGGGGAGCTGTTTTTT. Translated: CASTKSTNTGELFF. Full variable domain (missing parts from reference TRBV5-1 and TRBJ2-2): KAGVTQTPRYLIKTRGQQVTLSCSPISGHRSVSWYQQTPGQGLQFLFEYFSETQRNKGNFPGRFSGRQFSNSRSEMNVSTLELGDSALYLCASTKSTNTGELFFGEGSRLTVL.

This clonotype was recorded a few times. The chain joins TRBV20-1 to TRBJ1-5; no clear D gene. V lost 6 bases, J lost 0 bases, and 15 bases lay in between. CDR3 length equals 15 residues. Germline CDR1 DFQATT, CDR2 SNEGSKA (reference sequence). Here the CDR3 reads CSAIRRGVSNQPQHF. The CDR3 coding sequence is TGCAGTGCGATACGACGGGGAGTTAGCAATCAGCCCCAGCATTTT.